This T cell receptor beta chain was profiled in a study of T-cell memory formation after mild COVID-19. At the level of the study: Each donor largely had its own TCR clusters.

For this clonotype: What it binds is unknown.

TCRdb re-called the 5' RACE reads through MiXCR, storing one row per CDR3 protein. Counted here are under 200,000 distinct CDR3 sequences, approximately 13% occurring once; the ten biggest clones make up 3.3%. Study-wide results and caveats: There was no confirmation that second-wave clones peaking on day 37 were SARS-CoV-2 specific. There was a balanced CD4/CD8 profile in clones contracting day 15 to 85, and later expanders leaned CD4+. Pre-infection memory contained some responding clones, which suggested that cross-reactive memory had joined.

The material sequenced was PBMCs or a T cell subset sorted from them (not recorded which). This clonotype was obtained from a man younger than 30 who had mild COVID-19 (a few samples of this study predate the infection). Cell type and time point are not known.

CDR3 amino acids: CASSLDSNTGELFF. The CDR3 region has the DNA TGCGCCAGCAGCTTGGACTCGAACACCGGGGAGCTGTTTTTT. This chain connects TRBV10-2 to TRBJ2-2; possibly TRBD2 for D (5 bases). Germline V gene lookup returns CDR1 WSHSY and CDR2 SAAADI. V was trimmed by 6 bases and J by 0 bases, leaving 8 bases between them. This CDR3 spans 14 amino acids.